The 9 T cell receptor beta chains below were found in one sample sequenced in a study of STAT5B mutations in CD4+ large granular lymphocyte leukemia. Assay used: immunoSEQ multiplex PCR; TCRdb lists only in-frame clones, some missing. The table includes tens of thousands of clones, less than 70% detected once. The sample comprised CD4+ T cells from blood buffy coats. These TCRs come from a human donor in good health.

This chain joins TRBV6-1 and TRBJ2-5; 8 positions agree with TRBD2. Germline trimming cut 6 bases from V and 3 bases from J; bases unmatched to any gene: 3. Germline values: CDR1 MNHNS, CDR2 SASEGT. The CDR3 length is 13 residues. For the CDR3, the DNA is TGTGCCAGCAGGCCGGGGGGGAAAGAGACCCAGTACTTC. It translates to CASRPGGKETQYF.

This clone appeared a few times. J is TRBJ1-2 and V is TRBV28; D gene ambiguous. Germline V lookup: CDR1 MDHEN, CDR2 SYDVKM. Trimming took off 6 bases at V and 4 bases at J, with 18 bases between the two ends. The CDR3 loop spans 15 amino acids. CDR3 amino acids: CASRDQRHLGYGYTF. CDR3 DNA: TGTGCCAGCAGGGACCAGAGACATTTGGGCTATGGCTACACCTTC.

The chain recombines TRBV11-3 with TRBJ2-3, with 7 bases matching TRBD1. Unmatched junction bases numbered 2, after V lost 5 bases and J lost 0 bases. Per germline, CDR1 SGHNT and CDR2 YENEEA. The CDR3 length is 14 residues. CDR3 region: CASSRDSSTDTQYF. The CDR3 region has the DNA TGTGCCAGCAGCCGGGACAGTAGCACAGATACGCAGTATTTT.

CDR3 DNA sequence: TGTGCCAGCAGTTACGGGGGCGCCGGTGGAAACACCATATATTTT. It yields the protein CASSYGGAGGNTIYF. This chain connects TRBV6-5 to TRBJ1-3, with D perhaps TRBD1 (6 bases). V lost 2 bases and J 3 bases, leaving 11 bases between the germline ends. Per the germline V gene, CDR1 is MNHEY and CDR2 is SVGAGI. The CDR3 totals 15 residues.

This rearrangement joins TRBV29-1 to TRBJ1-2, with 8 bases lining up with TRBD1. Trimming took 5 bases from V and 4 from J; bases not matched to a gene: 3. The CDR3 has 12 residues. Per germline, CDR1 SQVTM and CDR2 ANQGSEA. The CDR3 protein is CSVRTGLYGYTF. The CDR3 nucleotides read TGCAGCGTTCGGACAGGGCTCTATGGCTACACCTTC.

The CDR3 loop is CSVATGQGGGYTF. CDR3 DNA sequence: TGCAGCGTTGCCACCGGACAGGGTGGCGGCTACACCTTC. The chain employs TRBV29-1 and TRBJ1-2, with 8 bases that match TRBD1. The length of the CDR3 is 13 residues. The germline V gene has CDR1 SQVTM and CDR2 ANQGSEA. Trimming at V came to 4 bases and at J to 8 bases, leaving 9 bases not matched to a gene.

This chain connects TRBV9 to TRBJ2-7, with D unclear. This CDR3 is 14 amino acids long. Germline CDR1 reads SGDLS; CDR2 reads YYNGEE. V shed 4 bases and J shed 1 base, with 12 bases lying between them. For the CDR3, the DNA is TGTGCCAGCAGCCCGTACAGCCAATCCTACGAGCAGTACTTC. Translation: CASSPYSQSYEQYF.

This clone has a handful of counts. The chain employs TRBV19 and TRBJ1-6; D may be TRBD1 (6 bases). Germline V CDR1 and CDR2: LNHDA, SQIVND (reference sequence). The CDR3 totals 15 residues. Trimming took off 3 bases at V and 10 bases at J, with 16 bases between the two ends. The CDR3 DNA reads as TGTGCCAGTAGTATGGAGAACAGGGTCCCCTCACCCCTCCACTTT. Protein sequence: CASSMENRVPSPLHF.

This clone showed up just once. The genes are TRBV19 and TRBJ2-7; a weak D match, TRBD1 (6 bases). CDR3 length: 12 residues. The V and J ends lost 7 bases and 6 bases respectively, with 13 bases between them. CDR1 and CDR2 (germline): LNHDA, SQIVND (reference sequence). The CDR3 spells CASNTGYGEQYF. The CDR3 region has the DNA TGTGCCAGTAACACAGGGTACGGCGAGCAGTACTTC.